These T cell receptor beta chains were read from a single sample in a study of cytomegalovirus exposure and HLA in healthy donors. Produced via immunoSEQ multiplex PCR; TCRdb's table is partial and in-frame only. The sample includes about 160,000 clones, roughly two thirds of them seen just once. Sequencing was carried out using PBMCs. The receptors were sampled from a woman between 18 and 29 years old in good health and CMV-seropositive. Both conserved end residues are part of each CDR3. The D gene is left open where the match is weak. Clone size is given for some rows only: seen once, a few or many times, or a class if the clone is expanded.

V gene: TRBV5-6
clone size: NA
D gene: NA
J gene: TRBJ2-1
CDR3 DNA: TGTGCCAGCAGCTTTAGGAGCTCCTACAATGAGCAGTTCTTC
CDR3 protein: CASSFRSSYNEQFF

V gene: TRBV19
clone size: NA
D gene: TRBD1
J gene: TRBJ1-3
CDR3 DNA: TGTGCCAGCGCAACAGGGGGCACTTCGGGAAACACCATATATTTT
CDR3 protein: CASATGGTSGNTIYF

V gene: TRBV9
clone size: once
D gene: NA
J gene: TRBJ1-1
CDR3 DNA: TGTGCCAGCAGCGACAGAGACACTGAAGCTTTCTTT
CDR3 protein: CASSDRDTEAFF

V gene: TRBV29-1
clone size: NA
D gene: TRBD2
J gene: TRBJ2-7
CDR3 DNA: TGCAGCGTTGCGGTTGGTGTCGGGGGGGCATCCTACGAGCAGTACTTC
CDR3 protein: CSVAVGVGGASYEQYF

V gene: TRBV9
clone size: NA
D gene: NA
J gene: TRBJ2-1
CDR3 DNA: TGTGCCAGCAGCGTAGCTACCAGGGACTCCTACAATGAGCAGTTCTTC
CDR3 protein: CASSVATRDSYNEQFF

V gene: TRBV19
clone size: NA
D gene: TRBD1
J gene: TRBJ1-1
CDR3 DNA: TGTGCCAGTAGTCCCGACAGGGTGAACACTGAAGCTTTCTTT
CDR3 protein: CASSPDRVNTEAFF

V gene: TRBV2
clone size: NA
D gene: TRBD1
J gene: TRBJ1-1
CDR3 DNA: TGTGCCAGCCGCGCACAGGGGTCAAGGAACACTGAAGCTTTCTTT
CDR3 protein: CASRAQGSRNTEAFF

V gene: TRBV7-8
clone size: NA
D gene: NA
J gene: TRBJ1-6
CDR3 DNA: TGTGCCAGCAGCTTAGCGATAGGCAGGGTGAACAATTCACCCCTCCACTTT
CDR3 protein: CASSLAIGRVNNSPLHF

V gene: TRBV28
clone size: few
D gene: TRBD1
J gene: TRBJ1-4
CDR3 DNA: TGTGCCAGCCTTACGGGACAGTATAATGAAAAACTGTTTTTT
CDR3 protein: CASLTGQYNEKLFF

V gene: TRBV14
clone size: few
D gene: NA
J gene: TRBJ2-7
CDR3 DNA: TGTGCCAGCAGCCAAGGGATGAGGAGTGGGTTGTACGAGCAGTACTTC
CDR3 protein: CASSQGMRSGLYEQYF

V gene: TRBV19
clone size: NA
D gene: NA
J gene: TRBJ1-5
CDR3 DNA: TGTGCCAGTAGTGCTCAGGGTAGCAATCAGCCCCAGCATTTT
CDR3 protein: CASSAQGSNQPQHF

V gene: TRBV9
clone size: NA
D gene: NA
J gene: TRBJ1-1
CDR3 DNA: TGTGCCAGCAGCGTTACGGGGGGGCTGGGGACTGAAGCTTTCTTT
CDR3 protein: CASSVTGGLGTEAFF

V gene: TRBV30
clone size: NA
D gene: NA
J gene: TRBJ1-1
CDR3 DNA: TGTGCCTGGAGTGGTGCCCTCAGGGGCACTGAAGCTTTCTTT
CDR3 protein: CAWSGALRGTEAFF

V gene: TRBV7-8
clone size: NA
D gene: NA
J gene: TRBJ1-2
CDR3 DNA: TGTGCCAGCAGCTTAGAAGGGTTGGAGGGCAACTATGGCTACACCTTC
CDR3 protein: CASSLEGLEGNYGYTF

V gene: TRBV19
clone size: NA
D gene: NA
J gene: TRBJ2-3
CDR3 DNA: TGTACCTTGGTGGAGCACACCAGCACAGATACGCAGTATTTT
CDR3 protein: CTLVEHTSTDTQYF

V gene: TRBV7-9
clone size: few
D gene: NA
J gene: TRBJ1-4
CDR3 DNA: TGTGCCAGCAGCGCGACAGGACCGAATGAAAAACTGTTTTTT
CDR3 protein: CASSATGPNEKLFF

V gene: TRBV28
clone size: NA
D gene: NA
J gene: TRBJ2-5
CDR3 DNA: TGTGCCAGCAGTTTATCGCTAGTTGGAGTACGGGAGCAGTACTTC
CDR3 protein: CASSLSLVGVREQYF

V gene: TRBV7-9
clone size: NA
D gene: NA
J gene: TRBJ2-1
CDR3 DNA: TGTGCCAGCAGCGGTCAGGTAGACTACAATGAGCAGTTCTTC
CDR3 protein: CASSGQVDYNEQFF

V gene: TRBV5-1
clone size: NA
D gene: TRBD2
J gene: TRBJ2-3
CDR3 DNA: TGCGCCAGCAGCTTGGCAGGAGCGGGAGGGCTGGGAGATACGCAGTATTTT
CDR3 protein: CASSLAGAGGLGDTQYF

V gene: TRBV7-3
clone size: NA
D gene: TRBD2
J gene: TRBJ2-1
CDR3 DNA: TGTGCCAGCAGCTTTCAGCGGGACTCCTACAATGAGCAGTTCTTC
CDR3 protein: CASSFQRDSYNEQFF

V gene: TRBV28
clone size: NA
D gene: NA
J gene: TRBJ1-1
CDR3 DNA: TGTGCCAGCATCCAGTCGATCGGGACACAGAACACTGAAGCTTTCTTT
CDR3 protein: CASIQSIGTQNTEAFF

V gene: TRBV5-1
clone size: NA
D gene: TRBD1
J gene: TRBJ1-4
CDR3 DNA: TGCGCCAGCAGCTGGACCGGGACAGGACGCGAAAAACTGTTTTTT
CDR3 protein: CASSWTGTGREKLFF

V gene: TRBV7-7
clone size: NA
D gene: NA
J gene: TRBJ2-5
CDR3 DNA: TGTGCTAGCAGCTTAAAACAGAAACAAGAGACCCAGTACTTC
CDR3 protein: CASSLKQKQETQYF

V gene: TRBV18
clone size: NA
D gene: NA
J gene: TRBJ1-5
CDR3 DNA: TGTGCCAGCTCAGCGAACAGCAATAGCAATCAGCCCCAGCATTTT
CDR3 protein: CASSANSNSNQPQHF

V gene: TRBV4-2
clone size: few
D gene: NA
J gene: TRBJ2-5
CDR3 DNA: TGTGCCAGCAGCCAAGTACAGGGCGGGGGAGAGACCCAGTACTTC
CDR3 protein: CASSQVQGGGETQYF

V gene: TRBV7-5
clone size: NA
D gene: NA
J gene: TRBJ2-7
CDR3 DNA: TGTGCCAGAAGCCCGGGGGGACAGGGGCATTCTGGGTACGAGCAGTACTTC
CDR3 protein: CARSPGGQGHSGYEQYF

V gene: TRBV27
clone size: NA
D gene: NA
J gene: TRBJ2-1
CDR3 DNA: TGTGCCAGCAGTTTAATCCGGGGCTCCTACAATGAGCAGTTCTTC
CDR3 protein: CASSLIRGSYNEQFF

V gene: TRBV19
clone size: once
D gene: NA
J gene: TRBJ1-4
CDR3 DNA: TGTGCCAGTAGTATGGACAGCCTCAGTGAATTTAATGAAAAACTGTTTTTT
CDR3 protein: CASSMDSLSEFNEKLFF

V gene: TRBV19
clone size: few
D gene: NA
J gene: TRBJ1-2
CDR3 DNA: TGTGCCAGCCAACACACGTGGGCAGTCGAGGGCTCCGCCTTC
CDR3 protein: CASQHTWAVEGSAF

V gene: TRBV30
clone size: NA
D gene: TRBD1
J gene: TRBJ1-5
CDR3 DNA: TGTGCCTGCCAAGGACAGGGTGGGAATCAGCCCCAGCATTTT
CDR3 protein: CACQGQGGNQPQHF

V gene: TRBV11-3
clone size: NA
D gene: TRBD1
J gene: TRBJ2-2
CDR3 DNA: TGTGCCAGCAGACAGGGGGCGTCCGGGGAGCTGTTTTTT
CDR3 protein: CASRQGASGELFF

V gene: TRBV6-5
clone size: NA
D gene: NA
J gene: TRBJ1-3
CDR3 DNA: TGTGCCAGCACAGAGACAGCCTCTGGAAACACCATATATTTT
CDR3 protein: CASTETASGNTIYF

V gene: TRBV15
clone size: few
D gene: NA
J gene: TRBJ1-2
CDR3 DNA: TGTGCCACCAGCAATGGGGTAGCAGGGTCGGTCAACTATGGCTACACCTTC
CDR3 protein: CATSNGVAGSVNYGYTF

V gene: TRBV10-2
clone size: NA
D gene: TRBD1
J gene: TRBJ2-2
CDR3 DNA: TGCGCCAGCACCACGATTGACAGGGCGGACACCGGGGAGCTGTTTTTT
CDR3 protein: CASTTIDRADTGELFF

V gene: TRBV30
clone size: NA
D gene: NA
J gene: TRBJ2-6
CDR3 DNA: TGTGCCTGGAGAAGGACAGATAGAATTAGCTCTGGGGCCAACGTCCTGACTTTC
CDR3 protein: CAWRRTDRISSGANVLTF

V gene: TRBV11-2
clone size: NA
D gene: NA
J gene: TRBJ1-1
CDR3 DNA: TGTGCCAGCAGCTCAGCTCTAGACACTGAAGCTTTCTTT
CDR3 protein: CASSSALDTEAFF

V gene: TRBV12-2
clone size: few
D gene: NA
J gene: TRBJ2-5
CDR3 DNA: TGTGCAAGTTGCGGCCGGTACCAAGAGACCCAGTACTTC
CDR3 protein: CASCGRYQETQYF

V gene: TRBV27
clone size: NA
D gene: TRBD1
J gene: TRBJ2-2
CDR3 DNA: TGTGCCAGCCGTAAGGGACAGTACACCGGGGAGCTGTTTTTT
CDR3 protein: CASRKGQYTGELFF

V gene: TRBV7-3
clone size: NA
D gene: TRBD1
J gene: TRBJ1-6
CDR3 DNA: TGTGCCAGCAGCTTAACGGGGGGACAGTATAATTCACCCCTCCACTTT
CDR3 protein: CASSLTGGQYNSPLHF

V gene: TRBV6-4
clone size: NA
D gene: TRBD2
J gene: TRBJ2-3
CDR3 DNA: TGTGCCAGCAGTCGACTAGCGGGAGGAGATACGCAGTATTTT
CDR3 protein: CASSRLAGGDTQYF

V gene: TRBV19
clone size: few
D gene: NA
J gene: TRBJ1-1
CDR3 DNA: TGTGCCAGTGCTAAACCCAGGGGTGGGGGCACTGAAGCTTTCTTT
CDR3 protein: CASAKPRGGGTEAFF

V gene: TRBV7-9
clone size: NA
D gene: TRBD1
J gene: TRBJ2-2
CDR3 DNA: TGTGCCAGCAGCTATGGACAGGGTGTAGGAACCGGGGAGCTGTTTTTT
CDR3 protein: CASSYGQGVGTGELFF

V gene: TRBV7-9
clone size: NA
D gene: NA
J gene: TRBJ1-3
CDR3 DNA: TGTGCCAGCAGCTTAGCACAGGCCAGCTCTGGAAACACCATATATTTT
CDR3 protein: CASSLAQASSGNTIYF

V gene: TRBV7-9
clone size: NA
D gene: NA
J gene: TRBJ1-2
CDR3 DNA: TGTGCCAGCAGCTTTTCAATCAGGGGAGGGAACTATGGCTACACCTTC
CDR3 protein: CASSFSIRGGNYGYTF

V gene: TRBV10-3
clone size: once
D gene: TRBD1
J gene: TRBJ1-2
CDR3 DNA: TGTGCCATCAGCGACGCAGGGGGCCTCGACTATGGCTACACCTTC
CDR3 protein: CAISDAGGLDYGYTF

V gene: TRBV5-1
clone size: NA
D gene: TRBD1
J gene: TRBJ2-6
CDR3 DNA: TGCGCCAGCAGGTCTCCGGGACAGGGCTCTGGGGCCAACGTCCTGACTTTC
CDR3 protein: CASRSPGQGSGANVLTF

V gene: TRBV27
clone size: NA
D gene: TRBD2
J gene: TRBJ2-7
CDR3 DNA: TGTGCCAGCAGTTGGACTAGTATCCCCTCCTACGAGCAGTACTTC
CDR3 protein: CASSWTSIPSYEQYF

V gene: TRBV6-5
clone size: few
D gene: NA
J gene: TRBJ2-7
CDR3 DNA: TGTGCCAGCAGTTACTCTTCTAACCGATACGAGCAGTACTTC
CDR3 protein: CASSYSSNRYEQYF

V gene: TRBV7-8
clone size: few
D gene: TRBD2
J gene: TRBJ2-7
CDR3 DNA: TGTGCCAGCAGCTCAAGGGATAGCGGGAGCCGCTACGAGCAGTACTTC
CDR3 protein: CASSSRDSGSRYEQYF

V gene: TRBV5-5
clone size: NA
D gene: TRBD2
J gene: TRBJ2-1
CDR3 DNA: TGTGCCAGCAGCTGGAGACTAGCGGGAGGGCCGGGGATATACAATGAGCAGTTCTTC
CDR3 protein: CASSWRLAGGPGIYNEQFF

V gene: TRBV12-5
clone size: NA
D gene: TRBD2
J gene: TRBJ2-3
CDR3 DNA: TGTGCTAGTGGTTTGGCCGTAGCGGGACACACAGATACGCAGTATTTT
CDR3 protein: CASGLAVAGHTDTQYF